The 13 T cell receptor beta chains reported below all come from one sample, sequenced in a study of blood T cell repertoires in COVID-19. TCRdb's copy holds only in-frame clones and misses some; the assay was immunoSEQ multiplex PCR. This table has 170,000 or so clones, 78% appearing once. Sequencing used PBMCs or T cells enriched from blood (not recorded which). Receptors were obtained from a woman aged 45-65 years who had recovered from COVID-19.

The chain combines TRBV4-2 with TRBJ2-3; a possible D gene is TRBD2 (6 bases). The germline V and J ends were trimmed by 0 bases and 0 bases, with 10 bases remaining between them. Germline V CDR1 and CDR2: LGHNA, YNFKEQ. This CDR3 has 16 residues. The CDR3 coding sequence is TGTGCCAGCAGCCAAGATGGCGGGATTAGCACAGATACGCAGTATTTT. This sequence encodes CASSQDGGISTDTQYF.

This clone was found once. The chain joins TRBV30 to TRBJ1-5; possible D gene TRBD1, 6 bases. Germline V gene sequence: CDR1 GTSNPN, CDR2 SVGIG (reference sequence). Trimming stripped 5 bases from V and 3 bases from J, with 11 bases between. The CDR3 loop spans 13 amino acids. CDR3 protein: CAWSRGNNQPQHF. CDR3 bases: TGTGCCTGGTCGAGGGGGAACAATCAGCCCCAGCATTTT.

This chain links TRBV28 with TRBJ1-5; D is possibly TRBD1 (6 bases). V was shortened by 4 bases and J by 5 bases, with 12 bases between the two germline ends. This CDR3 is 14 amino acids long. Germline V lookup: CDR1 MDHEN, CDR2 SYDVKM. The DNA for the CDR3 is TGTGCCAGCAGTTCGGGCGACAGGTATCAGCCCCAGCATTTT. This sequence encodes CASSSGDRYQPQHF.

CDR3 DNA sequence: TGCGCCAGCAGCTGGAGGGGACTAGCGGACTACAATGAGCAGTTCTTC. Protein product: CASSWRGLADYNEQFF. V and J are TRBV5-1 and TRBJ2-1, with 11 bases that match TRBD2. The germline V gene encodes CDR1 SGHRS and CDR2 YFSETQ. V lost 3 bases to trimming and J lost 3 bases; unmatched junction nucleotides: 5. The CDR3 covers 16 residues.

The genes are TRBV7-2 and TRBJ2-5; 11 nucleotides line up with TRBD2. This CDR3 spans 15 amino acids. The germline gives CDR1 SGHTA, CDR2 FQGNSA. Unmatched junction bases numbered 4, after V lost 5 bases and J lost 2 bases. Here the CDR3 DNA reads TGTGCCAGCAGCAGGACTAGCGGGCCTCAAGAGACCCAGTACTTC. Its protein is CASSRTSGPQETQYF. The whole variable domain, filled in from reference TRBV7-2 and TRBJ2-5, reads GAGVSQSPSNKVTEKGKDVELRCDPISGHTALYWYRQSLGQGLEFLIYFQGNSAPDKSGLPSDRFSAERTGGSVSTLTIQRTQQEDSAVYLCASSRTSGPQETQYFGPGTRLLVL.

The rearrangement uses TRBV5-4 and TRBJ2-7; 9 positions agree with TRBD2. V lost 4 bases and J lost 4; bases outside the gene matches: 6. The CDR3 has 14 amino acids. The germline gives CDR1 SGHNT, CDR2 YYREEE (reference sequence). The CDR3 bases are TGTGCCAGCAGCGGAGCGGGAGGCATATACGAGCAGTACTTC. It yields the protein CASSGAGGIYEQYF.

Comment on this clone: The same CDR3 arises from other DNA sequences in this sample as well. The CDR3, as DNA: TGTGCCAGCAGCTTGGTGGGGAGTGGCACAGATACGCAGTATTTT. It codes for CASSLVGSGTDTQYF. This chain connects TRBV5-5 to TRBJ2-3, with a weak D call TRBD2 (5 bases). The V gene lost 0 bases and the J gene lost 1 base, with 9 bases spanning the gap. The CDR3 runs 15 residues. CDR1 and CDR2 from the germline V gene are SGHKS and YYEKEE (reference sequence).

The chain links TRBV27 to TRBJ2-1; 13 positions agree with TRBD2. V dropped 7 bases and J dropped 8; count of bases not matched to a gene: 8. The CDR3 extends over 15 amino acids. Germline assignment: CDR1 MNHEY and CDR2 SMNVEV (reference sequence). This CDR3 is CASNSWTSGSDEQFF. CDR3 bases: TGTGCCAGCAACAGTTGGACTAGCGGGAGCGATGAGCAGTTCTTC.

The rearrangement uses TRBV7-2 and TRBJ2-1; 8 bases are shared with TRBD1. The CDR3 covers 17 residues. Germline CDR1 is SGHTA and CDR2 is FQGNSA. V was clipped by 2 bases and J by 2 bases; unmatched bases: 8. The CDR3 sequence is CASSLLGQDLPYNEQFF. As DNA, the CDR3 is TGTGCCAGCAGCTTATTGGGACAGGACCTTCCCTACAATGAGCAGTTCTTC.

This sequence joins TRBV9 and TRBJ1-2; a possible D gene is TRBD1 (6 bases). Germline CDR1 and CDR2: SGDLS and YYNGEE. The CDR3 sequence is 13 residues long. V was clipped by 4 bases and J by 2 bases, with 9 bases between them. The CDR3 DNA follows: TGTGCCAGCAGCACGGACAGAAACTATGGCTACACCTTC. Protein product: CASSTDRNYGYTF.

This clone has a single count. The rearrangement links TRBV19 to TRBJ1-5, with 9 nucleotides matching TRBD1. The junction had 2 bases not matched to a gene; V was cut back by 8 bases and J by 3 bases. The germline CDR1 and CDR2 sequences are LNHDA and SQIVND (reference sequence). CDR3 size: 13 residues. Here the CDR3 DNA reads TGTGCCAGTGGGGACAGGGCCAATCAGCCCCAGCATTTT. This sequence encodes CASGDRANQPQHF.

This sequence joins TRBV6-5 and TRBJ2-5; 13 nucleotides align to TRBD2. From germline, CDR1 is MNHEY and CDR2 SVGAGI. V lost 6 bases to trimming and J lost 2 bases; unmatched junction nucleotides: 3. This CDR3 comprises 15 residues. The CDR3 loop is CASRRLAGGQETQYF. CDR3 DNA: TGTGCCAGCAGGAGACTAGCGGGGGGACAAGAGACCCAGTACTTC.

This chain connects TRBV20-1 to TRBJ2-7; D unresolved. Trimming stripped 1 base from V and 4 bases from J, with 5 bases between. CDR1 DFQATT and CDR2 SNEGSKA come from the germline V gene (reference sequence). This CDR3 has 11 amino acids. The CDR3: CSARAFYEQYF. CDR3 bases: TGCAGTGCTAGAGCGTTTTACGAGCAGTACTTC.